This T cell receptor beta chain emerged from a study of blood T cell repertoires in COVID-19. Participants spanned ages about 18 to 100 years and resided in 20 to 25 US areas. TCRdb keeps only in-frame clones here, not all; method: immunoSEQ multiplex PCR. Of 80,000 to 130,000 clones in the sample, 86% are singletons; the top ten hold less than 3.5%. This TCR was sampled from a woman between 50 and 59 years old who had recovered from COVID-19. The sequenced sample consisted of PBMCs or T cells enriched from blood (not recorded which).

The DNA for the CDR3 is TGTGCCAGCAGCGTAGTAGGGGGAGAGACCCAGTACTTC. This encodes CASSVVGGETQYF. This chain connects TRBV9 to TRBJ2-5; a possible D gene is TRBD1 (6 bases). The CDR3 covers 13 residues. V was trimmed by 0 bases and J by 4 bases, leaving 7 bases between them. Germline V CDR1 and CDR2: SGDLS, YYNGEE.